This entry concerns a single TCR beta chain. This entry belongs to a study of blood T cells in healthy people across ages. Next came a second PCR, run for about 7 to 11 cycles, which used a sample-barcoded 5' primer along with a J-beta primer mix. TCRdb re-derived calls from the 5' RACE reads in MiXCR, one entry per CDR3 protein. The data contain about 580,000 distinct CDR3 sequences, less than 60% of them singletons. Germline CDR1 MRHNA, CDR2 SNTAGT. V was shortened by 3 bases and J by 8 bases, with 17 bases between the two germline ends. The CDR3 has 15 amino acids. Material for sequencing was blood. This sequence originates from a man at least 80 years old in good health. J is TRBJ2-1 and V is TRBV6-4, with a possible D match to TRBD1 (6 bases). CDR3 in DNA: TGTGCCAGCAGTGATCTTGGGGGCCCCAGGGATGAGCAGTTCTTC. Its translation: CASSDLGGPRDEQFF.